This T cell receptor beta chain was sequenced for a study of CD4 T cells in relation to SARS-CoV-2 and coronaviruses. TCRdb's table, derived via immunoSEQ multiplex PCR, lists solely in-frame clones and lacks some. The data contain about 40,000 clones, around 85% of them singletons. The sample holds one count of this clone. What it binds is not known. This CDR3 has 10 amino acids. V lost 8 bases, J lost 3 bases, and 5 bases lay in between. Germline lookup yields CDR1 MGHDK and CDR2 SYGVNS. The receptor's source is an adult with COVID-19. The chain carries TRBV25-1 and TRBJ2-7, with D hard to call. Sequences were obtained from naive CD4+ T cells from PBMCs, cultured in vitro. The subset was: naive CD4+ T cells isolated by negative enrichment. This chain's CDR3 is CASGHYEQYF. As DNA, the CDR3 is TGTGCCAGCGGCCACTACGAGCAGTACTTC.